A selection of T cell receptor beta chains follows, all from one sample in a study of shared clonotypes between healthy human individuals. Assay used: immunoSEQ multiplex PCR; TCRdb lists only in-frame clones, some missing. This sample carries about 490,000 clones, less than 80% of them seen once, and the ten largest clones take approximately 12%. Specimen: PBMCs. The receptor set was obtained from a woman between 35 and 50 years old in good health. Some clones in this sample may be carry-over from other donors' samples. Each CDR3 is given with its conserved first and last residue. The D gene is left open where the match is weak. The listing skips clone size in some rows; elsewhere it reads once, few, many or a size class.

V gene: TRBV7-9; J gene: TRBJ2-7; clone size: -; CDR3 length: 15; D gene: -; CDR3 DNA: TGTGCCAGCAGCTTAGGGGGGGCCCTCTCTGGGGAGCAGTACTTC; CDR3 protein: CASSLGGALSGEQYF
V gene: TRBV7-2; J gene: TRBJ2-1; clone size: -; CDR3 length: 14; D gene: -; CDR3 DNA: TGTGCCAGCAGCCTTAGCCTAGCAGCGCATGAGCAGTTCTTC; CDR3 protein: CASSLSLAAHEQFF
V gene: TRBV6-5; J gene: TRBJ2-7; clone size: many; CDR3 length: 15; D gene: -; CDR3 DNA: TGTGCCAGCAGTTACTCTCCGACAGGTTCCTACGAGCAGTACTTC; CDR3 protein: CASSYSPTGSYEQYF
V gene: TRBV5-1; J gene: TRBJ1-5; clone size: -; CDR3 length: 15; D gene: TRBD1; CDR3 DNA: TGCGCCAGCAGCCCTTCAGGGGGGGCCAATCAGCCCCAGCATTTT; CDR3 protein: CASSPSGGANQPQHF
V gene: TRBV5-5; J gene: TRBJ2-7; clone size: -; CDR3 length: 13; D gene: TRBD2; CDR3 DNA: TGTGCCAGCAGCCGAGGGACTAGCTACGAGCAGTACTTC; CDR3 protein: CASSRGTSYEQYF
V gene: TRBV9; J gene: TRBJ2-7; clone size: -; CDR3 length: 14; D gene: -; CDR3 DNA: TGTGCCAGCAGCCCGCGGGACACCCCCTACGAGCAGTACTTC; CDR3 protein: CASSPRDTPYEQYF
V gene: TRBV7-2; J gene: TRBJ1-2; clone size: -; CDR3 length: 16; D gene: TRBD1; CDR3 DNA: TGTGCCAGCAGCACCATTACAGGGGGCGCCAGCTATGGCTACACCTTC; CDR3 protein: CASSTITGGASYGYTF
V gene: TRBV15; J gene: TRBJ1-2; clone size: -; CDR3 length: 15; D gene: -; CDR3 DNA: TGCGCCACCAGCAGAGCCCGGGACCGAGACTATGGCTACACCTTC; CDR3 protein: CATSRARDRDYGYTF
V gene: TRBV6-5; J gene: TRBJ1-1; clone size: many; CDR3 length: 13; D gene: -; CDR3 DNA: TGTGCCAGCAATAGACAGCAGGACACTGAAGCTTTCTTT; CDR3 protein: CASNRQQDTEAFF
V gene: TRBV5-1; J gene: TRBJ1-2; clone size: -; CDR3 length: 14; D gene: TRBD1; CDR3 DNA: TGCGCCAGCAGCTTAGACAGGGCTAACTATGGCTACACCTTC; CDR3 protein: CASSLDRANYGYTF
V gene: TRBV19; J gene: TRBJ1-1; clone size: few; CDR3 length: 14; D gene: -; CDR3 DNA: TGTGCCAGTAGTATTGAGGGGATGAACACTGAAGCTTTCTTT; CDR3 protein: CASSIEGMNTEAFF
V gene: TRBV4-3; J gene: TRBJ2-2; clone size: -; CDR3 length: 16; D gene: TRBD2; CDR3 DNA: TGCGCCAGCAGCCGTGGGACTAGCGGGACTACCGGGGAGCTGTTTTTT; CDR3 protein: CASSRGTSGTTGELFF
V gene: TRBV27; J gene: TRBJ2-7; clone size: -; CDR3 length: 16; D gene: TRBD2; CDR3 DNA: TGTGCCAGCACCAAAAGACTAGCGGGAGGGCCCCACGAGCAGTACTTC; CDR3 protein: CASTKRLAGGPHEQYF
V gene: TRBV4-2; J gene: TRBJ2-7; clone size: -; CDR3 length: 17; D gene: -; CDR3 DNA: TGTGCCAGCAGCCAAGATGGGAGCAGGGGAGTATCCTACGAGCAGTACTTC; CDR3 protein: CASSQDGSRGVSYEQYF
V gene: TRBV28; J gene: TRBJ2-7; clone size: -; CDR3 length: 14; D gene: TRBD1; CDR3 DNA: TGTGCCAGCACTGGGACAGGGAAGACCTACGAGCAGTACTTC; CDR3 protein: CASTGTGKTYEQYF
V gene: TRBV10-3; J gene: TRBJ1-6; clone size: few; CDR3 length: 14; D gene: TRBD1; CDR3 DNA: TGTGCCATCAGTGTGGGACAGAATAATTCACCCCTCCACTTT; CDR3 protein: CAISVGQNNSPLHF
V gene: TRBV10-3; J gene: TRBJ2-7; clone size: -; CDR3 length: 13; D gene: -; CDR3 DNA: TGTGCCATTCAAACAGGGAGCTCCTACGAGCAGTACTTC; CDR3 protein: CAIQTGSSYEQYF
V gene: TRBV4-1; J gene: TRBJ2-7; clone size: once; CDR3 length: 15; D gene: -; CDR3 DNA: TGCGCCAGCAGCAATGCCGGGACGGAGACCTACGAGCAGTACTTC; CDR3 protein: CASSNAGTETYEQYF
V gene: TRBV21-1; J gene: TRBJ1-4; clone size: many; CDR3 length: 15; D gene: -; CDR3 DNA: TGTGCCAGCACCCCCAAGAACGCCGGGTCTGAAAAACTGTTTTTT; CDR3 protein: CASTPKNAGSEKLFF
V gene: TRBV28; J gene: TRBJ1-2; clone size: -; CDR3 length: 16; D gene: TRBD1; CDR3 DNA: TGTGCCAGCAGTCTGATTCCGGGACAGGGGCATCATGGCTACACCTTC; CDR3 protein: CASSLIPGQGHHGYTF
V gene: TRBV4-2; J gene: TRBJ1-4; clone size: -; CDR3 length: 15; D gene: -; CDR3 DNA: TGTGCCAGCTCGACATCTAGCGGTCGGGGGGAAAAACTGTTTTTT; CDR3 protein: CASSTSSGRGEKLFF
V gene: TRBV7-2; J gene: TRBJ2-2; clone size: -; CDR3 length: 17; D gene: -; CDR3 DNA: TGTGCCAGCAGCTCTCTTCACGACAGAGGGTTCACCGGGGAGCTGTTTTTT; CDR3 protein: CASSSLHDRGFTGELFF
V gene: TRBV5-5; J gene: TRBJ2-4; clone size: -; CDR3 length: 12; D gene: TRBD1; CDR3 DNA: TGTGCCAGCAGCCCGACAGGGGACATTCAGTACTTC; CDR3 protein: CASSPTGDIQYF
V gene: TRBV28; J gene: TRBJ2-1; clone size: -; CDR3 length: 13; D gene: -; CDR3 DNA: TGTGCCAGCAGTTTAATCCACTCGGGTGAGCAGTTCTTC; CDR3 protein: CASSLIHSGEQFF
V gene: TRBV7-9; J gene: TRBJ1-1; clone size: -; CDR3 length: 13; D gene: -; CDR3 DNA: TGTGCCAGCAGCTCTCAGGGTGGGGCTGAAGCTTTCTTT; CDR3 protein: CASSSQGGAEAFF
V gene: TRBV27; J gene: TRBJ2-3; clone size: -; CDR3 length: 13; D gene: -; CDR3 DNA: TGTGCCAGCCGAGAGCTACCGACAGATACGCAGTATTTT; CDR3 protein: CASRELPTDTQYF
V gene: TRBV7-3; J gene: TRBJ2-1; clone size: -; CDR3 length: 15; D gene: -; CDR3 DNA: TGTGCCAGCAGCTTACGGCTAGCAGAGGGCAATGAGCAGTTCTTC; CDR3 protein: CASSLRLAEGNEQFF
V gene: TRBV5-6; J gene: TRBJ2-7; clone size: -; CDR3 length: 16; D gene: TRBD2; CDR3 DNA: TGTGCCAGCAGCTTGTTCGAAGGAGCGGGACCCTACGAGCAGTACTTC; CDR3 protein: CASSLFEGAGPYEQYF
V gene: TRBV2; J gene: TRBJ2-6; clone size: -; CDR3 length: 17; D gene: -; CDR3 DNA: TGTGCCAGCGCCTCCCGCTGGGGGAACTCTGGGGCCAACGTCCTGACTTTC; CDR3 protein: CASASRWGNSGANVLTF
V gene: TRBV9; J gene: TRBJ1-5; clone size: -; CDR3 length: 15; D gene: -; CDR3 DNA: TGTGCCAGCAGCCAGACAGCATATAGCAATCAGCCCCAGCATTTT; CDR3 protein: CASSQTAYSNQPQHF
V gene: TRBV9; J gene: TRBJ2-1; clone size: -; CDR3 length: 15; D gene: TRBD2; CDR3 DNA: TGTGCCAGCAGTACCGGGACTAGCGGGGGGAATGAGCAGTTCTTC; CDR3 protein: CASSTGTSGGNEQFF
V gene: TRBV18; J gene: TRBJ2-2; clone size: -; CDR3 length: 16; D gene: -; CDR3 DNA: TGTGCCAGCTCACCAAGAGTCGGGGGGAACACCGGGGAGCTGTTTTTT; CDR3 protein: CASSPRVGGNTGELFF
V gene: TRBV18; J gene: TRBJ2-2; clone size: -; CDR3 length: 15; D gene: TRBD1; CDR3 DNA: TGTGCCAGCTCATCCCAGGGGGTCGGAACCGGGGAGCTGTTTTTT; CDR3 protein: CASSSQGVGTGELFF
V gene: TRBV28; J gene: TRBJ1-4; clone size: once; CDR3 length: 15; D gene: TRBD1; CDR3 DNA: TGTGCCAGCAGACCCCAGGGGGGGGGCTGGGAAAAACTGTTTTTT; CDR3 protein: CASRPQGGGWEKLFF
V gene: TRBV28; J gene: TRBJ1-2; clone size: -; CDR3 length: 18; D gene: -; CDR3 DNA: TGTGCCAGCAGTTCCCTCATCCCGGACAGCCCAAAGGACTATGGCTACACCTTC; CDR3 protein: CASSSLIPDSPKDYGYTF
V gene: TRBV9; J gene: TRBJ2-4; clone size: -; CDR3 length: 16; D gene: TRBD2; CDR3 DNA: TGTGCCAGCAGCGGCGCTAGCGGGAGTTTTGGAAACATTCAGTACTTC; CDR3 protein: CASSGASGSFGNIQYF
V gene: TRBV5-1; J gene: TRBJ2-2; clone size: -; CDR3 length: 15; D gene: -; CDR3 DNA: TGCGCCAGCAGCTTGGAGCAGGGATTTACCGGGGAGCTGTTTTTT; CDR3 protein: CASSLEQGFTGELFF
V gene: TRBV5-1; J gene: TRBJ1-3; clone size: -; CDR3 length: 16; D gene: TRBD1; CDR3 DNA: TGCGCCAGCAGCCCCGGGACAGGACTCTCTGGAAACACCATATATTTT; CDR3 protein: CASSPGTGLSGNTIYF
V gene: TRBV6-1; J gene: TRBJ2-3; clone size: -; CDR3 length: 14; D gene: -; CDR3 DNA: TGTGCCAGCACATCGACATCAAACACAGATACGCAGTATTTT; CDR3 protein: CASTSTSNTDTQYF
V gene: TRBV30; J gene: TRBJ1-3; clone size: few; CDR3 length: 14; D gene: TRBD1; CDR3 DNA: TGTGCCTGGAGTGACAGGGGGCAAAGAAACACCATATATTTT; CDR3 protein: CAWSDRGQRNTIYF
V gene: TRBV19; J gene: TRBJ2-7; clone size: few; CDR3 length: 16; D gene: -; CDR3 DNA: TGTGCCAGTAGTCACAGGGAAAGACTCGGCTCCTACGAGCAGTACTTC; CDR3 protein: CASSHRERLGSYEQYF
V gene: TRBV2; J gene: TRBJ1-1; clone size: once; CDR3 length: 16; D gene: -; CDR3 DNA: TGTGCCAGCAAGTCCCCGAGGGGGAGGAGCGGGGAGCGAGCTTTCTTT; CDR3 protein: CASKSPRGRSGERAFF
V gene: TRBV7-9; J gene: TRBJ1-1; clone size: -; CDR3 length: 14; D gene: -; CDR3 DNA: TGTGCCAGCAGCCTCCCCGCGGGAAACACTGAAGCTTTCTTT; CDR3 protein: CASSLPAGNTEAFF
V gene: TRBV28; J gene: TRBJ2-3; clone size: -; CDR3 length: 15; D gene: -; CDR3 DNA: TGTGCCAGCAGTTGGGAGGCCCCGAGCACAGATACGCAGTATTTT; CDR3 protein: CASSWEAPSTDTQYF
V gene: TRBV28; J gene: TRBJ1-5; clone size: many; CDR3 length: 15; D gene: TRBD1; CDR3 DNA: TGTGCCAGCAGACCGGGACAGACTAGCAATCAGCCCCAGCATTTT; CDR3 protein: CASRPGQTSNQPQHF
V gene: TRBV23-1; J gene: TRBJ1-5; clone size: -; CDR3 length: 14; D gene: -; CDR3 DNA: TGCGCCAGCAGCCTTTCGGGACGCAATCAGCCCCAGCATTTT; CDR3 protein: CASSLSGRNQPQHF
V gene: TRBV30; J gene: TRBJ1-2; clone size: few; CDR3 length: 13; D gene: -; CDR3 DNA: TGTGCCTGGAGTCTCCAGGGGAACTATGGCTACACCTTC; CDR3 protein: CAWSLQGNYGYTF
V gene: TRBV6-5; J gene: TRBJ1-1; clone size: -; CDR3 length: 14; D gene: -; CDR3 DNA: TGTGCCAGCAGGCCACCGGGACGGTACACTGAAGCTTTCTTT; CDR3 protein: CASRPPGRYTEAFF
V gene: TRBV6-5; J gene: TRBJ1-2; clone size: -; CDR3 length: 15; D gene: -; CDR3 DNA: TGTGCCAGCAGTTACGGCCAGGGGTACGGGTATGGCTACACCTTC; CDR3 protein: CASSYGQGYGYGYTF
V gene: TRBV7-9; J gene: TRBJ1-6; clone size: few; CDR3 length: 15; D gene: -; CDR3 DNA: TGTGCCAGCAGCGCGACTCAGGGTTATAATTCACCCCTCCACTTT; CDR3 protein: CASSATQGYNSPLHF
V gene: TRBV30; J gene: TRBJ1-6; clone size: -; CDR3 length: 14; D gene: TRBD1; CDR3 DNA: TGTGCCGCCACCGGGACAGGACTAAATTCACCCCTCCACTTT; CDR3 protein: CAATGTGLNSPLHF
V gene: TRBV21-1; J gene: TRBJ2-7; clone size: -; CDR3 length: 11; D gene: -; CDR3 DNA: TGTGCCAGCACCCCTACCTACGAGCAGTACTTC; CDR3 protein: CASTPTYEQYF
V gene: TRBV27; J gene: TRBJ2-1; clone size: -; CDR3 length: 15; D gene: TRBD2; CDR3 DNA: TGTGCCAGCTTTTTCGTCGGCGGGGGTTACAATGAGCAGTTCTTC; CDR3 protein: CASFFVGGGYNEQFF